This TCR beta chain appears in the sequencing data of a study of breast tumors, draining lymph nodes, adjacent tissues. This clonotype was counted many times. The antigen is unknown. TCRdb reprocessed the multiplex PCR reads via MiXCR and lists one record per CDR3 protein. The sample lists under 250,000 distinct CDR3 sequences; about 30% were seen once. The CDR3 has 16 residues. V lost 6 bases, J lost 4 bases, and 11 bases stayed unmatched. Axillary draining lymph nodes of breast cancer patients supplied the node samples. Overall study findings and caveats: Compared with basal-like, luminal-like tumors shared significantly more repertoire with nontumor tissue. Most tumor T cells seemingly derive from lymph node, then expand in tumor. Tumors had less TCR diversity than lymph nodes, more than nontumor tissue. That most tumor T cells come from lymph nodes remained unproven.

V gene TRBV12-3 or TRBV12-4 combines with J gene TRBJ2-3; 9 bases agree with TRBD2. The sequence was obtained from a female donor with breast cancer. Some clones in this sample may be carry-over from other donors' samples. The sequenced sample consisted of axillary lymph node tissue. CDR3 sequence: CASRSLAGIGPDTQYF. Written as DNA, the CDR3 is TGTGCCAGCAGGAGTCTAGCGGGAATCGGCCCAGATACGCAGTATTTT.